This entry lists 18 T cell receptor beta chains sequenced from one sample in a study of PD-1 blockade in classical Hodgkin lymphoma. Generated by immunoSEQ multiplex PCR, the TCRdb table keeps only in-frame clones and is missing some. The sample has 120,000 to 150,000 clones; just under 80% are singletons. With no exception, relapse followed autologous stem cell transplantation in all patients, and brentuximab vedotin exposure varied. The sequences come from peripheral blood mononuclear cells (PBMCs), collected before the second cycle of nivolumab. All receptors derive from a human donor with classical Hodgkin lymphoma.

This chain links TRBV10-3 with TRBJ2-1; D gene uncertain. The CDR3 sequence is 16 residues long. Deletions cut 2 bases from V and 3 bases from J, with 14 bases between. Germline loops: CDR1 ENHRY, CDR2 SYGVKD. The CDR3 here is CAISEGYIRIYNEQFF. The CDR3 nucleotides are TGTGCCATCAGTGAGGGCTATATCCGCATCTACAATGAGCAGTTCTTC.

The V and J genes are TRBV2 and TRBJ1-5; D is possibly TRBD1 (6 bases). Between the trimmed V and J ends, which lost 5 bases and 7 bases, there was a span of 9 bases. Per the germline V gene, CDR1 is SNHLY and CDR2 is FYNNEI. There are 12 residues in the CDR3. The CDR3 DNA sequence: TGTGCCAGCAGTTCCGGGACACAGCCCCAGCATTTT. The encoded protein is CASSSGTQPQHF.

This clone was detected only a few times. The chain joins TRBV2 to TRBJ1-5; TRBD1 might be the D (6 bases). V was pared by 7 bases and J by 7 bases, with 20 bases between. Germline V gene data show CDR1 as SNHLY and CDR2 as FYNNEI. This CDR3 comprises 15 residues. The CDR3 bases are TGTGCCAGCAAACAACAGGGATTGGACGGACAGCCCCAGCATTTT. Translated, it gives CASKQQGLDGQPQHF.

This chain joins TRBV5-1 and TRBJ2-5; 12 nucleotides align to TRBD2. The V and J ends lost 3 bases and 5 bases, in that order; junction bases with no gene match: 5. Germline CDR1 and CDR2: SGHRS and YFSETQ. This CDR3 has 15 amino acids. DNA of the CDR3: TGCGCCAGCAGCTCTAGCGGGAGGGCCGGGGAGACCCAGTACTTC. As protein: CASSSSGRAGETQYF.

This sequence joins TRBV5-1 and TRBJ1-2, with 9 positions matching TRBD1. Germline CDR1 is SGHRS and CDR2 is YFSETQ. This CDR3 has 15 amino acids. V trimming: 6 bases; J trimming: 7 bases; junction bases outside the gene matches: 13. DNA of the CDR3: TGCGCCAGCACAACAGGGGGCGCCGCTTTGTCTGGCTACACCTTC. Its translation: CASTTGGAALSGYTF.

In DNA form, the CDR3 reads TGTGCCAGCAGCTTAGCTTCTGGTGCCCACGAGCAGTACTTC. Its protein product is CASSLASGAHEQYF. This sequence joins TRBV7-8 and TRBJ2-7; D ambiguous. The germline V gene has CDR1 SGHVS and CDR2 FQNEAQ. Trimming cost V 0 bases and J 5 bases, with 11 bases left between them. The CDR3 is 14 amino acids.

As to this clone: A much larger clone is a single base away; this may be a read error. The chain couples TRBV5-4 to TRBJ2-7; unclear D gene. The germline V gene has CDR1 SGHNT and CDR2 YYREEE (reference sequence). The length of the CDR3 is 14 residues. The V gene lost 4 bases and the J gene lost 2 bases, with 13 bases spanning the gap. The CDR3 reads CASSKDGEAYEQYF. The CDR3 DNA reads as TGTGCCAGCAGCAAGGACGGTGAAGCCTACGAGCAGTACTTC.

The chain carries TRBV11-3 and TRBJ1-6; D unclear. V shed 0 bases and J shed 10 bases, with 7 bases lying between them. The germline V gene has CDR1 SGHNT and CDR2 YENEEA. This CDR3 spans 13 amino acids. The DNA for the CDR3 is TGTGCCAGCAGCTTAGATCCGGGATCACCCCTCCACTTT. Its protein is CASSLDPGSPLHF.

This clone was seen a single time. The chain couples TRBV19 to TRBJ1-5; D may be TRBD1 (5 bases). Germline loops: CDR1 LNHDA, CDR2 SQIVND (reference sequence). The CDR3 has 15 residues. With 4 bases removed from V and 7 bases from J, the gap between germline ends came to 17 bases. CDR3 nucleotide sequence: TGTGCCAGTAGTACTTCGGTACGTGGGGACCAGCCCCAGCATTTT. As protein: CASSTSVRGDQPQHF. Looking up the rest from reference TRBV19 and TRBJ1-5 gives the full variable domain: DGGITQSPKYLFRKEGQNVTLSCEQNLNHDAMYWYRQDPGQGLRLIYYSQIVNDFQKGDIAEGYSVSREKKESFPLTVTSAQKNPTAFYLCASSTSVRGDQPQHFGDGTRLSIL.

The chain uses TRBV2 and TRBJ1-4; 12 positions agree with TRBD1. J was trimmed by 8 bases and V by 5 bases; bases with no gene match: 12. This CDR3 is built from 17 residues. Germline V CDR1 and CDR2: SNHLY, FYNNEI. The CDR3 nucleotides read TGTGCCAGCAGTCTATTAGCGGGACAGGGGGCGGGAGAAAAACTGTTTTTT. Translation gives CASSLLAGQGAGEKLFF.

V gene TRBV7-9 combines with J gene TRBJ1-1; no reliable D call. V was shortened by 6 bases and J by 6 bases, with 14 bases between the two germline ends. The CDR3 sequence is 13 residues long. The germline gives CDR1 SEHNR, CDR2 FQNEAQ (reference sequence). CDR3 in amino acids: CASRLLAAAEAFF. For the CDR3, the DNA is TGTGCCAGCAGACTACTCGCGGCAGCTGAAGCTTTCTTT. Full variable domain (rest looked up from reference TRBV7-9 and TRBJ1-1): DTGVSQNPRHKITKRGQNVTFRCDPISEHNRLYWYRQTLGQGPEFLTYFQNEAQLEKSRLLSDRFSAERPKGSFSTLEIQRTEQGDSAMYLCASRLLAAAEAFFGQGTRLTVV.

This clone was seen a few times. V usage is TRBV11-2 and J usage is TRBJ2-3, with D unclear. The CDR3 length is 15 residues. Trimming cost V 4 bases and J 1 base, with 12 bases left between them. CDR1 SGHAT and CDR2 FQNNGV come from the germline V gene. The CDR3 sequence is CASSSPLGGTDTQYF. CDR3 coding DNA: TGTGCCAGCAGCTCCCCTCTAGGTGGCACAGATACGCAGTATTTT. Full variable domain (missing parts from reference TRBV11-2 and TRBJ2-3): EAGVAQSPRYKIIEKRQSVAFWCNPISGHATLYWYQQILGQGPKLLIQFQNNGVVDDSQLPKDRFSAERLKGVDSTLKIQPAKLEDSAVYLCASSSPLGGTDTQYFGPGTRLTVL.

Many counts were recorded for this clone. V and J are TRBV11-3 and TRBJ2-3; 10 bases match TRBD2. This CDR3 spans 15 amino acids. CDR1 and CDR2 (germline): SGHNT, YENEEA. Trimming at V came to 3 bases and at J to 2 bases, leaving 2 bases not matched to a gene. The CDR3 bases are TGTGCCAGCAGCTTCGGACTAGCGGACACAGATACGCAGTATTTT. This encodes CASSFGLADTDTQYF.

The CDR3 sequence: CASGLTYNEQFF. DNA of the CDR3: TGTGCTAGTGGTTTGACATACAATGAGCAGTTCTTC. This chain connects TRBV12-5 to TRBJ2-1; D unresolved. This CDR3 region has 12 residues. Germline V CDR1 and CDR2: LGHNT, FRNRAP. Trimming shortened V by 2 bases and J by 4 bases, and 3 bases separated the two germline ends.

The gene calls are TRBV13 and TRBJ2-7, with 7 bases that match TRBD1. V trimming: 5 bases; J trimming: 0 bases; junction bases outside the gene matches: 7. CDR1 is PRHDT and CDR2 is FYEKMQ in the germline V gene (reference sequence). This CDR3 contains 15 residues. CDR3 nucleotides: TGTGCCAGCAGCCAGACAGGGCCCCTCTCCTACGAGCAGTACTTC. Translating it yields CASSQTGPLSYEQYF.

The gene calls are TRBV19 and TRBJ1-5; D might be TRBD1 (5 bases). Germline-derived CDR1 and CDR2 are LNHDA and SQIVND (reference sequence). The CDR3 covers 13 residues. The V gene lost 5 bases and the J gene lost 4 bases, with 9 bases spanning the gap. As DNA, the CDR3 is TGTGCCAGTAGTGGGGGGGGGAATCAGCCCCAGCATTTT. Its protein product is CASSGGGNQPQHF.

The rearrangement uses TRBV6-1 and TRBJ1-2; TRBD1 might be the D (5 bases). Deletions cut 6 bases from V and 4 bases from J, with 12 bases between. The length of the CDR3 is 13 residues. Per germline, CDR1 MNHNS and CDR2 SASEGT. CDR3 amino acids: CASRLDTLYGYTF. The CDR3 coding sequence is TGTGCCAGCAGATTGGACACCCTCTATGGCTACACCTTC.

This clone was seen a few times. The J gene is TRBJ2-5, the V gene TRBV5-1; D is possibly TRBD1 (6 bases). The CDR3 is 15 residues long. Germline assignment: CDR1 SGHRS and CDR2 YFSETQ. V was pared by 0 bases and J by 5 bases, with 14 bases between. The CDR3 is CASSLAAGVVETQYF. CDR3 nucleotide sequence: TGCGCCAGCAGCTTGGCGGCAGGGGTGGTGGAGACCCAGTACTTC.